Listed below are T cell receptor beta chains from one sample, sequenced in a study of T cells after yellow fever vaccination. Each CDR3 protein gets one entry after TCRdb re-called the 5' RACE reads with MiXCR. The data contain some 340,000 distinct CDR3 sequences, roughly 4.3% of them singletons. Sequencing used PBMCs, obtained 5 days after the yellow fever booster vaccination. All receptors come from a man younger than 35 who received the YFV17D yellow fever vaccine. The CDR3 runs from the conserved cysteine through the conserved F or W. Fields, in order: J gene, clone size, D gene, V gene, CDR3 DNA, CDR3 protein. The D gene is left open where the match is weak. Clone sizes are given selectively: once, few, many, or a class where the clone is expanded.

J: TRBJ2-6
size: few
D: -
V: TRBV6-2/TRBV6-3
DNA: TGTGCCAGCAGTTACGGGTCGACTGGGGCCAACGTCCTGACTTTC
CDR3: CASSYGSTGANVLTF

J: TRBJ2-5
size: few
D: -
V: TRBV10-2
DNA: TGCGCCAGCAGAGCTTCTCTGGAGACCCAGTACTTC
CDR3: CASRASLETQYF

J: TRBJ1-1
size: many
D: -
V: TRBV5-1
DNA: TGCGCCAGCAGCTTGGACAGTATGAACACTGAAGCTTTCTTT
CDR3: CASSLDSMNTEAFF

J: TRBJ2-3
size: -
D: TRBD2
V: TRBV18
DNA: TGTGCCAGCTCACCCACTAGCGGGGCTAGAGATACGCAGTATTTT
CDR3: CASSPTSGARDTQYF

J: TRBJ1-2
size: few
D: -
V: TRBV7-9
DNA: TGTGCCAGCAGCTTCGAGAGGGACGCCTTTGATGGCTACACCTTC
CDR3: CASSFERDAFDGYTF

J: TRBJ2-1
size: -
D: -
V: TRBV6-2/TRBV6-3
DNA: TGTGCCAGCAGTCTCGACCGGGACACCTACAATGAGCAGTTCTTC
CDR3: CASSLDRDTYNEQFF

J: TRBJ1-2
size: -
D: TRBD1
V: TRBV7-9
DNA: TGTGCCAGCAGCTTTGGACAGGGGGTTAACTATGGCTACACCTTC
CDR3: CASSFGQGVNYGYTF

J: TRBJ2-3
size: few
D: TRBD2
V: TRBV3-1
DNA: TGTGCCAGCAGCCAAGGAACACGGGGGGTCACAGATACGCAGTATTTT
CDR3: CASSQGTRGVTDTQYF

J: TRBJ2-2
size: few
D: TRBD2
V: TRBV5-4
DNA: TGTGCCAGCAGCTTCAGCCTAGCGGGGGGCGGGGAGCTGTTTTTT
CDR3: CASSFSLAGGGELFF

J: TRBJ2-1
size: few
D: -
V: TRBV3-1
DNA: TGTGCCAGCGCCATAAGCTCCTACAATGAGCAGTTCTTC
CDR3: CASAISSYNEQFF

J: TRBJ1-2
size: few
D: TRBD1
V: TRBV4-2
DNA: TGTGCCAGCAGCCAAGATCGAAAGGGGGCGAATGGCTACACCTTC
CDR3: CASSQDRKGANGYTF

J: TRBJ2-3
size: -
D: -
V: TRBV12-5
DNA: TGTGCTAGTGGTTTCACCGGGTCAGATACGCAGTATTTT
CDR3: CASGFTGSDTQYF

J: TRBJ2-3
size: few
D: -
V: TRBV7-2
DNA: TGTGCCAGCAGCAACAGAAGGGGGGAGCACACAGATACGCAGTATTTT
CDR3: CASSNRRGEHTDTQYF

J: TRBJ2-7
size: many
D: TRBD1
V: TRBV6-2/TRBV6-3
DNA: TGTGCCAGCAGGAGGCTTCCGGGACAGGGACCCTACGAGCAGTACTTC
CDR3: CASRRLPGQGPYEQYF

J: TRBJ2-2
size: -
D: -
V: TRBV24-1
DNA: TGTGCCACCAGTGATTTGGGTTTCGGAACTCACACCGGGGAGCTGTTTTTT
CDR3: CATSDLGFGTHTGELFF

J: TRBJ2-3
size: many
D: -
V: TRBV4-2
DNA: TGTGCCAGCAGCCAAGTCGCGGCAGATACGCAGTATTTT
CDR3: CASSQVAADTQYF

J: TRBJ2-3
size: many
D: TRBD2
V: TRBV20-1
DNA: TGCAGTGCTAGAGGGACTAGCGGGGGGTCAAATACGCAGTATTTT
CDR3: CSARGTSGGSNTQYF

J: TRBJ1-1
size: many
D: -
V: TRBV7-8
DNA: TGTGCCAGCCAGGGGCTGACTGAAGCTTTCTTT
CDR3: CASQGLTEAFF

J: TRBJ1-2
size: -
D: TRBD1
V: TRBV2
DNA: TGTGCCAGCAGACCGGGACAGGGAGCCGCTTATGGCTACACCTTC
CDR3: CASRPGQGAAYGYTF

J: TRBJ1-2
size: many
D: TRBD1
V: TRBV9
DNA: TGTGCCAGCAGCGTAGGAGGGGGCAACTATGGCTACACCTTC
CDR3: CASSVGGGNYGYTF

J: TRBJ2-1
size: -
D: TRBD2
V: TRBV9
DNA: TGTGCCAGCAGCGTAGCTAGCGGGGGCTACAATGAGCAGTTCTTC
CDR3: CASSVASGGYNEQFF

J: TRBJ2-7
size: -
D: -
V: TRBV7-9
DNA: TGTGCCAGCAGCCCCGCTACGGGGGACACCTACGAGCAGTACTTC
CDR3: CASSPATGDTYEQYF

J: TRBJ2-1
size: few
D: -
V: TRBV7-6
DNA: TGTGCCAGCAGCAACGATGGGGGGCCGTCAGAGGAGCAGTTCTTC
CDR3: CASSNDGGPSEEQFF

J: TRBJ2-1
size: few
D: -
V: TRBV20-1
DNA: TGCAGTGCTAGACTGGGTTGGGAGCAGTTCTTC
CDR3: CSARLGWEQFF

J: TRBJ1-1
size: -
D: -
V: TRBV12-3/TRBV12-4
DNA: TGTGCCAGCAGTTTTGCAGGGATCACTGAAGCTTTCTTT
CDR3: CASSFAGITEAFF

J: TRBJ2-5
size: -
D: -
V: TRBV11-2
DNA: TGTGCCAGCAGCCCTACAAAGGAGACCCAGTACTTC
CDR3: CASSPTKETQYF

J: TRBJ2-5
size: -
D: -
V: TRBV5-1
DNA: TGCGCCAGCGCGGCGGGCGTCCAAGAGACCCAGTACTTC
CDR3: CASAAGVQETQYF

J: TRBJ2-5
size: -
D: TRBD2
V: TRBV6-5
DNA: TGTGCCAGCAGTGATAGCGGGGGGGCCCAGGAGACCCAGTACTTC
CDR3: CASSDSGGAQETQYF

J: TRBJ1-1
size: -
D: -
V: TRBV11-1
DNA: TGTGCCAGCAGCGCGGGACGGATCACTGAAGCTTTCTTT
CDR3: CASSAGRITEAFF

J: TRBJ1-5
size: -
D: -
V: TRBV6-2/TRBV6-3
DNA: TGTGCCAGCAGCGCGACTACCTATCAGCCCCAGCATTTT
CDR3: CASSATTYQPQHF

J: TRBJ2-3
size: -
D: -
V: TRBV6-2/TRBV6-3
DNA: TGTGCCAGCAGTTACTCGGCCAGGGTTACAGATACGCAGTATTTT
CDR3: CASSYSARVTDTQYF

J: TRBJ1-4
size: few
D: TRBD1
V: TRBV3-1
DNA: TGTGCCAGCAGCCACTCATCGACAGGGTTTGAAAAACTGTTTTTT
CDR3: CASSHSSTGFEKLFF

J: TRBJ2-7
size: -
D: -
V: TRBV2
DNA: TGTGCCAGCAGTGAACAGGGGACTTCCTACGAGCAGTACTTC
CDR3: CASSEQGTSYEQYF

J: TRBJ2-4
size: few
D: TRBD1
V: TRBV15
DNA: TGTGCCACCAGCCCCCGGGACAGACTGTCTGGCAAAAACATTCAGTACTTC
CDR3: CATSPRDRLSGKNIQYF

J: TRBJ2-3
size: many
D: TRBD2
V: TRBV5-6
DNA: TGTGCCAGCAGAATAGCGGGGGGCAGCACAGATACGCAGTATTTT
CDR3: CASRIAGGSTDTQYF

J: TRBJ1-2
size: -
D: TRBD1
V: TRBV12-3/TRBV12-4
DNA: TGTGCCAGCAGTCCGACCCACAGGGGGCGCAACTATGGCTACACCTTC
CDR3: CASSPTHRGRNYGYTF

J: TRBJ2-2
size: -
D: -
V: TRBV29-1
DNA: TGCAGCGCTATTACGAACACCGGGGAGCTGTTTTTT
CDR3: CSAITNTGELFF

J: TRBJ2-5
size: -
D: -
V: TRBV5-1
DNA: TGCGCCAGCTACCCCCTGGGGGGCAGAGAGACCCAGTACTTC
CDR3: CASYPLGGRETQYF

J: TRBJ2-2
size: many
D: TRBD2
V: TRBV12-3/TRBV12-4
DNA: TGTGCCAGCAGTTTGACTAGCGGGGGGCCGGGCACCGGGGAGCTGTTTTTT
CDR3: CASSLTSGGPGTGELFF

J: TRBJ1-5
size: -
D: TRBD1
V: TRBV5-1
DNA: TGCGCCAGCAGCCCGGACAGGGGAGTAGATCAGCCCCAGCATTTT
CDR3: CASSPDRGVDQPQHF

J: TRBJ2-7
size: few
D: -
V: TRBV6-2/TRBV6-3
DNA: TGTGCCAGCAGTTACTCGACATATTACGAGCAGTACTTC
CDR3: CASSYSTYYEQYF

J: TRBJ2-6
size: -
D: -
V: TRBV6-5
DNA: TGTGCCAGCAGTTACCGGAGCTCTGGGGCCAACGTCCTGACTTTC
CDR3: CASSYRSSGANVLTF